This T cell receptor beta chain came from a study of blood T cell repertoires in COVID-19. Overall study: Sites across the United States, Italy and Spain contributed samples from acute and convalescent COVID-19. PBMCs, B-cell-depleted T cells, or T cells provided the cDNA or gDNA that made up the material.

Per the study methods: Amplification with reference gene primers provided the estimates of nucleated cell counts. Produced via immunoSEQ multiplex PCR; TCRdb's table is partial and in-frame only. V and J calls and clone size are as listed in that table; D and trimming were resolved from the DNA. Found here are 200,000 to 300,000 clones, approximately 78% of them singletons; the top ten hold around an eighth. The V gene lost 6 bases and the J gene lost 4 bases, with 12 bases spanning the gap. From germline, CDR1 is KGHSH and CDR2 LQKENI. The CDR3 covers 13 residues. A remark on this clone: Distinct nucleotide sequences in the sample also encode this CDR3.

The sequence was collected from a woman in her sixties with active or convalescent COVID-19. This chain connects TRBV18 to TRBJ2-5; tentative D call: TRBD2 (6 bases). Sequenced sample: peripheral blood. The CDR3 is CASSPQGGETQYF. The CDR3 nucleotides are TGTGCCAGCTCGCCCCAGGGAGGAGAGACCCAGTACTTC.